A selection of T cell receptor beta chains follows, all from one sample in a study of cytomegalovirus exposure and HLA in healthy donors. Only in-frame clones appear in the TCRdb table, and some are missing; sequencing was by immunoSEQ multiplex PCR. Of 100,000 to 150,000 clones in the sample, roughly a sixth were seen once. Specimen: PBMCs. All receptors come from a female donor in good health and CMV-seropositive. The CDR3 runs from the conserved cysteine through the conserved F or W. The order of the fields is D gene, J gene, V gene, clone size, CDR3 DNA, CDR3 protein. A D gene is named only where the DNA matches it firmly. Size values are once, few and many counts, or a class for expanded clones, and some rows have none.

d_gene: NA
j_gene: TRBJ2-7
v_gene: TRBV14
abundance: NA
CDR3nt: TGTGCCAGCAGCCAACCAGGGGGGAGCTCCTACGAGCAGTACTTC
CDR3aa: CASSQPGGSSYEQYF

d_gene: TRBD1
j_gene: TRBJ2-7
v_gene: TRBV25-1
abundance: NA
CDR3nt: TGTGCCAGCAGTGCCGGGACAGTACTCTCCTACGAGCAGTACTTC
CDR3aa: CASSAGTVLSYEQYF

d_gene: TRBD1
j_gene: TRBJ2-1
v_gene: TRBV5-1
abundance: NA
CDR3nt: TGCGCCAGCAGCCTAATCCGGGACAGCCAGAACAATGAGCAGTTCTTC
CDR3aa: CASSLIRDSQNNEQFF

d_gene: NA
j_gene: TRBJ1-1
v_gene: TRBV6-1
abundance: NA
CDR3nt: TGTGCCAGCAAGGCGGCAACGAGGACTGAAGCTTTCTTT
CDR3aa: CASKAATRTEAFF

d_gene: NA
j_gene: TRBJ1-6
v_gene: TRBV5-1
abundance: NA
CDR3nt: TGCGCCAGCAGCTTGGTAGCGGGGGCCCCTTCACCCCTCCACTTT
CDR3aa: CASSLVAGAPSPLHF

d_gene: NA
j_gene: TRBJ1-4
v_gene: TRBV5-1
abundance: NA
CDR3nt: TGCGCCAGCAGATTTGACAGCACTAATGAAAAACTGTTTTTT
CDR3aa: CASRFDSTNEKLFF

d_gene: NA
j_gene: TRBJ2-1
v_gene: TRBV6-6
abundance: NA
CDR3nt: TGTGCCAGCAGTTTAACAGGGCCAACCTACAATGAGCAGTTCTTC
CDR3aa: CASSLTGPTYNEQFF

d_gene: NA
j_gene: TRBJ2-5
v_gene: TRBV19
abundance: once
CDR3nt: TGTGCCAGTAGTATGTCAGTAGCCGAGACCCAGTACTTC
CDR3aa: CASSMSVAETQYF

d_gene: TRBD2
j_gene: TRBJ2-7
v_gene: TRBV10-1
abundance: few
CDR3nt: TGCGCCAGCAGTGAAAGCGGGGGAGCCTACGAGCAGTACTTC
CDR3aa: CASSESGGAYEQYF

d_gene: NA
j_gene: TRBJ2-7
v_gene: TRBV15
abundance: few
CDR3nt: TGTGCCACCAGCAGAGATCGAGGTAGGGAGCAGTACTTC
CDR3aa: CATSRDRGREQYF

d_gene: TRBD1
j_gene: TRBJ1-2
v_gene: TRBV30
abundance: NA
CDR3nt: TGTGCCTGGAGTGTACTCGCCGGGACAGGGGGTTACACCTTC
CDR3aa: CAWSVLAGTGGYTF

d_gene: NA
j_gene: TRBJ1-2
v_gene: TRBV5-8
abundance: NA
CDR3nt: TGTGCCAGCAGCCCAGCCGGGGGGCGATGGTATGGCTACACCTTC
CDR3aa: CASSPAGGRWYGYTF

d_gene: TRBD1
j_gene: TRBJ2-5
v_gene: TRBV5-1
abundance: NA
CDR3nt: TGCGCCAGCAGCCGGGGACAGGGCTTACTCCAAGAGACCCAGTACTTC
CDR3aa: CASSRGQGLLQETQYF

d_gene: TRBD1
j_gene: TRBJ2-5
v_gene: TRBV27
abundance: few
CDR3nt: TGTGCCAGCAGTGGGACAGGGTTTGTGACCCAGTACTTC
CDR3aa: CASSGTGFVTQYF

d_gene: NA
j_gene: TRBJ1-1
v_gene: TRBV7-2
abundance: NA
CDR3nt: TGTGCCAGCAGCTTGGCGACTGAAGACACTGAAGCTTTCTTT
CDR3aa: CASSLATEDTEAFF

d_gene: NA
j_gene: TRBJ1-5
v_gene: TRBV18
abundance: few
CDR3nt: TGTGCCAGCTCACCAGAGGGAGGTAATCAGCCCCAGCATTTT
CDR3aa: CASSPEGGNQPQHF

d_gene: NA
j_gene: TRBJ1-5
v_gene: TRBV10-3
abundance: few
CDR3nt: TGTGCCATCAGTCCCGACGGGAATCAGCCCCAGCATTTT
CDR3aa: CAISPDGNQPQHF

d_gene: NA
j_gene: TRBJ2-7
v_gene: TRBV4-3
abundance: NA
CDR3nt: TGCGCCAGCAGCCAAGATCTAGGAGACCTTAATCTATACGAGCAGTACTTC
CDR3aa: CASSQDLGDLNLYEQYF

d_gene: TRBD2
j_gene: TRBJ2-3
v_gene: TRBV29-1
abundance: NA
CDR3nt: TGCAGCGTAGCTACTAGCGGGGGCACAGATACGCAGTATTTT
CDR3aa: CSVATSGGTDTQYF

d_gene: TRBD2
j_gene: TRBJ2-1
v_gene: TRBV5-1
abundance: NA
CDR3nt: TGCGCCAGTTCCCCTTTAGCGGGGGTCAACAATGAGCAGTTCTTC
CDR3aa: CASSPLAGVNNEQFF

d_gene: TRBD2
j_gene: TRBJ2-5
v_gene: TRBV5-1
abundance: few
CDR3nt: TGCGCCAGCAGCTTGGCCTTAGGACTAGCGGGAGAAGAGACCCAGTACTTC
CDR3aa: CASSLALGLAGEETQYF

d_gene: NA
j_gene: TRBJ2-7
v_gene: TRBV7-2
abundance: few
CDR3nt: TGTGCCAGCAGCTTAGTAAGCGGACCCCAATACTACGAGCAGTACTTC
CDR3aa: CASSLVSGPQYYEQYF

d_gene: NA
j_gene: TRBJ1-4
v_gene: TRBV28
abundance: few
CDR3nt: TGTGCCAGCAGTGCGAACACCGGACCTAGGGGTGAAAAACTGTTTTTT
CDR3aa: CASSANTGPRGEKLFF

d_gene: NA
j_gene: TRBJ2-7
v_gene: TRBV4-1
abundance: NA
CDR3nt: TGCGCCAGCAGCATACAGGACAATTACGAGCAGTACTTC
CDR3aa: CASSIQDNYEQYF

d_gene: NA
j_gene: TRBJ1-2
v_gene: TRBV9
abundance: few
CDR3nt: TGTGCCAGCAGCTCATCCGGGCAGGGGCTCGGCTACACCTTC
CDR3aa: CASSSSGQGLGYTF

d_gene: TRBD2
j_gene: TRBJ2-3
v_gene: TRBV9
abundance: NA
CDR3nt: TGTGCCAGCAGCGCAATCGGACTAGCGGGGGCCCCTAGCACAGATACGCAGTATTTT
CDR3aa: CASSAIGLAGAPSTDTQYF

d_gene: NA
j_gene: TRBJ1-1
v_gene: TRBV9
abundance: NA
CDR3nt: TGTGCCAGCAGCGTGGACCCTACAGGGAACACTGAAGCTTTCTTT
CDR3aa: CASSVDPTGNTEAFF

d_gene: TRBD2
j_gene: TRBJ2-7
v_gene: TRBV10-3
abundance: few
CDR3nt: TGTGCCATCAGTGACCGACTAGCGGGAGTATCCTACGAGCAGTACTTC
CDR3aa: CAISDRLAGVSYEQYF

d_gene: NA
j_gene: TRBJ1-2
v_gene: TRBV28
abundance: NA
CDR3nt: TGTGCCAGCAGTTTATTTGGATCGGCGGATGGCTACACCTTC
CDR3aa: CASSLFGSADGYTF

d_gene: NA
j_gene: TRBJ2-5
v_gene: TRBV19
abundance: few
CDR3nt: TGTGCCAGTAGTAGGGAGCGGGCACAAGAGACCCAGTACTTC
CDR3aa: CASSRERAQETQYF

d_gene: NA
j_gene: TRBJ1-5
v_gene: TRBV12-5
abundance: NA
CDR3nt: TGTGCTAGTGGTTTGGCCGGAGGCAGGGGACAGCCCCAGCATTTT
CDR3aa: CASGLAGGRGQPQHF

d_gene: NA
j_gene: TRBJ1-1
v_gene: TRBV4-1
abundance: few
CDR3nt: TGCGCCAGCAGCCGCGCCCTAGGGGGACCTGAAGCTTTCTTT
CDR3aa: CASSRALGGPEAFF

d_gene: TRBD1
j_gene: TRBJ2-1
v_gene: TRBV13
abundance: NA
CDR3nt: TGTGCCAGCAGCCAAAGAGGACAGGGCTACAATGAGCAGTTCTTC
CDR3aa: CASSQRGQGYNEQFF

d_gene: TRBD1
j_gene: TRBJ1-1
v_gene: TRBV27
abundance: NA
CDR3nt: TGTGCCAGCAGGCACACAGGGGTCAACACTGAAGCTTTCTTT
CDR3aa: CASRHTGVNTEAFF

d_gene: TRBD2
j_gene: TRBJ2-7
v_gene: TRBV30
abundance: few
CDR3nt: TGTGCCTGGAGTGTAAACTTGGGACTAGCGGGAAACCACGAGCAGTACTTC
CDR3aa: CAWSVNLGLAGNHEQYF

d_gene: TRBD2
j_gene: TRBJ2-7
v_gene: TRBV12-5
abundance: few
CDR3nt: TGTGCTAGTGGCTTTCAACTAGCGGGGTACTACGAGCAGTACTTC
CDR3aa: CASGFQLAGYYEQYF

d_gene: TRBD2
j_gene: TRBJ2-7
v_gene: TRBV29-1
abundance: NA
CDR3nt: TGCAGCGCCGCCGGGGGGGGCCATCCCTACGAGCAGTACTTC
CDR3aa: CSAAGGGHPYEQYF

d_gene: NA
j_gene: TRBJ2-7
v_gene: TRBV7-2
abundance: few
CDR3nt: TGTGCCAGCAGCCCCGAGCAGGGTATTTACGAGCAGTACTTC
CDR3aa: CASSPEQGIYEQYF

d_gene: NA
j_gene: TRBJ1-4
v_gene: TRBV5-5
abundance: few
CDR3nt: TGTGCCAGCAGCTTTTACAGGGTCACTAATGAAAAACTGTTTTTT
CDR3aa: CASSFYRVTNEKLFF

d_gene: NA
j_gene: TRBJ2-4
v_gene: TRBV30
abundance: NA
CDR3nt: TGTGCCTGGAGTATGGAGGGGACCGCGGCCAAAAACATTCAGTACTTC
CDR3aa: CAWSMEGTAAKNIQYF

d_gene: TRBD2
j_gene: TRBJ2-5
v_gene: TRBV28
abundance: few
CDR3nt: TGTGCCAGCAGAGGACTAGCGTGGGAAGAGACCCAGTACTTC
CDR3aa: CASRGLAWEETQYF